The rows below give T cell receptor beta chains drawn from one sample of a study of Ad26.COV2.S vaccination and SARS-CoV-2 variants. The assay was immunoSEQ multiplex PCR, and TCRdb's table has in-frame clones only and misses some. The sample contains almost 400,000 clones, 89% of which appear only once. The specimen was peripheral blood, collected in a trial of Ad26.COV2.S vaccine versus placebo. The receptors derive from a person between 18 and 65 years old who received the Ad26.COV2.S COVID-19 vaccine or a placebo. Each CDR3 is given without its conserved first and last residue. D genes are given only for firm matches.

V: TRBV5-4
D: .
CDR3: ASSVAGGNNQPQH

V: TRBV6-5
D: .
CDR3: ASLPGINQPQH

V: TRBV5-1
D: .
CDR3: ASSLVPGEGTDTQY

V: TRBV11-2
D: .
CDR3: ASRSGSNTGELF

V: TRBV3-1/TRBV3-2
D: TRBD1
CDR3: ASTTGTGRQQY

V: TRBV18
D: .
CDR3: ASSLGQGGSYEQY

V: TRBV7-9
D: TRBD1
CDR3: ASSSGGGDTQY

V: TRBV7-8
D: TRBD1
CDR3: ASSLGWTGGMGRSYEQY

V: TRBV6-1
D: TRBD1
CDR3: ASSEGQGASPLH

V: TRBV28
D: .
CDR3: ASSLRTVNSPLH

V: TRBV27
D: TRBD2
CDR3: ASSGTSGSFRNEQF

V: TRBV27
D: TRBD1
CDR3: ASASRGQGLFSGANVLT

V: TRBV5-4
D: TRBD2
CDR3: ASSQGLAGAAGELF

V: TRBV4-1
D: .
CDR3: ASSHLTTQYGYT

V: TRBV28
D: TRBD2
CDR3: ASLYRLAGVGETQY

V: TRBV3-1/TRBV3-2
D: .
CDR3: ASSADSDQETQY

V: TRBV27
D: TRBD2
CDR3: ASSLSTSGVTYEQY

V: TRBV9
D: .
CDR3: ASVQDSSYNEQF

V: TRBV27
D: .
CDR3: ASRPGSAAWEQY

V: TRBV5-8
D: .
CDR3: ASSLGWSFDRMNTEAF

V: TRBV2
D: TRBD1
CDR3: ASRLLTGASGEAF

V: TRBV5-1
D: TRBD1
CDR3: ASSSGTGVTYEQY

V: TRBV5-8
D: TRBD1
CDR3: ASKRAGGLGEQY

V: TRBV7-9
D: .
CDR3: ASSLALEGRHGYT

V: TRBV30
D: TRBD1
CDR3: AWSPPDRALYGYT

V: TRBV9
D: .
CDR3: ASSLHNGVNGYT

V: TRBV19
D: TRBD1
CDR3: ASLTGGVGNTEAF

V: TRBV19
D: .
CDR3: ASSKGGGYEQY

V: TRBV6-2/TRBV6-3
D: .
CDR3: ASSDPYEQY

V: TRBV3-1/TRBV3-2
D: TRBD2
CDR3: ASSQRSFLPGLAGASTDTQY

V: TRBV6-5
D: .
CDR3: ASSRNKGPYEQY

V: TRBV6-5
D: .
CDR3: ASSEGTRSEAF

V: TRBV10-3
D: .
CDR3: AISGDGSGNQPQH

V: TRBV7-8
D: .
CDR3: ASTPLAGPGLDLYNEQF

V: TRBV2
D: .
CDR3: ASSPDRYQETQY

V: TRBV9
D: TRBD1
CDR3: ASSVGDRLYLNTEAF

V: TRBV6-2/TRBV6-3
D: TRBD1
CDR3: ASTPVGTGLMNTEAF

V: TRBV28
D: TRBD1
CDR3: ASSTRQGRVPEQY

V: TRBV29-1
D: .
CDR3: SVEDQGIDPNEQF

V: TRBV6-5
D: .
CDR3: ASRSTTANTEAF

V: TRBV29-1
D: .
CDR3: SGLGARANEQF

V: TRBV9
D: TRBD2
CDR3: ASSVATSGGYNEQF

V: TRBV2
D: .
CDR3: ASSDPGLATNEKLF

V: TRBV7-2
D: .
CDR3: ASSPGWNEQF

V: TRBV12-3/TRBV12-4
D: .
CDR3: ASGDSVAYEQY

V: TRBV10-3
D: .
CDR3: AISESSSEAF

V: TRBV5-1
D: .
CDR3: ASSLGDSRGIGGYT

V: TRBV14
D: .
CDR3: ASSLLSGNEQF